Described below is a single T cell receptor (beta chain) sequence and its context. Just one base apart from a much larger clone, this may be a read error. This entry belongs to a study of breast tumors, draining lymph nodes, adjacent tissues. V lost 8 bases and J 4 bases, leaving 9 bases between the germline ends. Germline lookup yields CDR1 MNHEY and CDR2 SVGEGT. This CDR3 has 11 residues. Samples came from axillary lymph nodes draining the breast cancer. TCRdb re-derived calls from the multiplex PCR reads in MiXCR, one entry per CDR3 protein. The sample lists some 170,000 distinct CDR3 sequences, roughly 35% seen once, with over 3.5% in the top ten.

The V and J genes are TRBV6-2 or TRBV6-3 and TRBJ2-7, with unresolved D. The clonotype was recovered from a female donor with breast cancer. Some clones in this sample may be carry-over from other donors' samples. The sequenced material came from axillary lymph node tissue. CDR3 sequence (DNA): TGTGCCAGCGGGCAAGGGTACGAGCAGTACTTC. It codes for CASGQGYEQYF.